This T cell receptor (beta chain) was sequenced in a study of molecular identifiers for immune sequencing clone quantification. Previously described methods and listed TCR primers were used for bulk TCR libraries. TCRdb reprocessed the PCR reads with MiXCR, giving one entry per CDR3 protein. The repertoire holds about half a million distinct CDR3 sequences, with around 25% as singletons. With 10%, 30% or 50% of RNA, roughly 17,000 to 1,000,000 naive CD8 T cells were sequenced. Naive CD8 T cells, phenotype CD8+CD4-CCR7+CD45RA+, were sorted. Sequenced sample: naive CD8+ T cells from blood, with Jurkat cell RNA spiked in. Stated subset: FACS-sorted CD8+CD4-CCR7+CD45RA+ naive T cells. The receptor was derived from a human donor in good health. Some libraries in this study had Jurkat cell RNA spiked in.

The CDR3 bases are TGTGCCAGTAGCACCCTACAGGGAACTAATGAAAAACTGTTTTTT. It codes for CASSTLQGTNEKLFF. This chain links TRBV19 with TRBJ1-4, with D maybe TRBD1 (6 bases). The length of the CDR3 is 15 residues. V was clipped by 6 bases and J by 1 base, with 12 bases between them. Germline V CDR1 and CDR2: LNHDA, SQIVND (reference sequence).